This TCR beta chain was identified during a study of blood T cell repertoires in COVID-19. Study overall: Sites across the United States, Italy and Spain contributed samples from acute and convalescent COVID-19. PBMCs, B-cell-depleted T cells, or T cells provided the cDNA or gDNA that made up the material.

How the authors handled the data: Amplification from reference gene primers served as the basis for estimated nucleated cell counts. Only in-frame clones appear in the TCRdb table, and some are missing; sequencing was by immunoSEQ multiplex PCR. V, J and clone size were drawn from that table, and D and trimming were deduced from the DNA. The sample records roughly 200,000 clones, about 76% being singletons. The CDR3 extends over 13 amino acids. V gave up 10 bases and J gave up 0 bases, with 12 bases separating them. CDR1 is SNHLY and CDR2 is FYNNEI in the germline V gene. This chain joins TRBV2 and TRBJ1-1; possibly TRBD1 for D (6 bases). Sequencing was performed on peripheral blood. The source is a woman between 50 and 59 years old with active or convalescent COVID-19. CDR3 loop: CATQGPVNTEAFF. The CDR3 coding sequence is TGTGCCACCCAGGGGCCTGTGAACACTGAAGCTTTCTTT.